The entry below describes one TCR beta chain. This sample stems from a study of blood T cell repertoires in COVID-19. For the study at large: Researchers got acute and convalescent COVID-19 samples from the United States, Italy and Spain.

V was cut by 3 bases and J by 1 base, with 12 bases left in between. The CDR3 is 16 amino acids. Germline CDR1 reads MGHDK; CDR2 reads SYGVNS. The authors' processing: Amplification from reference gene primers served as the basis for estimated nucleated cell counts. Using immunoSEQ multiplex PCR, the repertoire was profiled, and TCRdb retains in-frame clones only, with some absent. The V and J calls and clone size come from that table; D and trimming were worked out from the DNA. The sample has some 320,000 clones; 90% to 95% are singletons. The study drew participants aged roughly 18 to 95 years from 20 to 30 US areas. Exposed participants encountered a COVID-19 case during the 2 weeks preceding study entry.

The J gene is TRBJ2-2, the V gene TRBV25-1; no definite D call. This clonotype was sampled from a young woman who had been exposed to COVID-19. The sequenced sample consisted of PBMCs or T cells enriched from blood (not recorded which). CDR3 DNA: TGTGCCAGCAGTGAGTGGAGATCACAGAACACCGGGGAGCTGTTTTTT. Translating it yields CASSEWRSQNTGELFF. Full variable domain (remainder filled in from reference TRBV25-1 and TRBJ2-2): EADIYQTPRYLVIGTGKKITLECSQTMGHDKMYWYQQDPGMELHLIHYSYGVNSTEKGDLSSESTVSRIRTEHFPLTLESARPSHTSQYLCASSEWRSQNTGELFFGEGSRLTVL.